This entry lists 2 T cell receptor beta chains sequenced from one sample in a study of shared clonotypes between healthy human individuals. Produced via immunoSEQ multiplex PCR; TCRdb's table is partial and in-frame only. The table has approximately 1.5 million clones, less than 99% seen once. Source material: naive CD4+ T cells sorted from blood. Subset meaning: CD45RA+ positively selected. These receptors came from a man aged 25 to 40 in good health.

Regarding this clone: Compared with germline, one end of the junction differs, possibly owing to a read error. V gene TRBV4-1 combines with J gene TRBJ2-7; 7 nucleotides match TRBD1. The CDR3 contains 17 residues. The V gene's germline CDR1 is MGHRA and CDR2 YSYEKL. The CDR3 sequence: CASSHTSSGTVPYAQYF. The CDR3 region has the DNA TGCGCCAGCAGCCATACTTCTTCCGGGACAGTACCGTACGCGCAGTACTTC.

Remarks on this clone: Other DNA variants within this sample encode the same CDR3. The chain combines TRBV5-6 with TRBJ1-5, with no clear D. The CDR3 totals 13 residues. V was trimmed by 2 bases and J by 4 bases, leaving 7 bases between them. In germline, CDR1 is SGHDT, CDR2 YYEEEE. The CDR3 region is CASSFRGNQPQHF. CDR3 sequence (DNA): TGTGCCAGCAGCTTTCGGGGAAATCAGCCCCAGCATTTT. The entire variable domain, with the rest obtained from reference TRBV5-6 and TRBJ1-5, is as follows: DAGVTQSPTHLIKTRGQQVTLRCSPKSGHDTVSWYQQALGQGPQFIFQYYEEEERQRGNFPDRFSGHQFPNYSSELNVNALLLGDSALYLCASSFRGNQPQHFGDGTRLSIL.